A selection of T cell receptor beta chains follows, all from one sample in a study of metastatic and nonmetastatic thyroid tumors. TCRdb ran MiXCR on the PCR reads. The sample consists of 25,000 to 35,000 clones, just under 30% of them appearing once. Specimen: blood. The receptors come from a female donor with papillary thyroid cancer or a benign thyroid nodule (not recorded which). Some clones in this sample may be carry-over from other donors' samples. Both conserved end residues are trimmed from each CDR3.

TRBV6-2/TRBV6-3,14,ASRSSGSGDTGELF
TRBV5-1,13,ASNLFASGANVLT
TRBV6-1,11,ASSRSYNYGYT
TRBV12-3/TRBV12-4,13,ASTRGGPLYNEQF
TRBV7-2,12,ASSFAGTYNEQF
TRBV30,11,AWSHSGANVLT
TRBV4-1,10,ASSQLNGDQY
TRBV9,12,ASSLDSNTGELF
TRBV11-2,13,ASSLNRAVVTEAF
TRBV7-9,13,ASSTGTGPNTEAF
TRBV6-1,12,ASRPPPGDTEAF
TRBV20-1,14,SAQETSGTSGYEQY
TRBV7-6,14,ASSFGTDPRLDEQY
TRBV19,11,ASSMTGRSEQF
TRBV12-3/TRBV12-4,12,ASSFFLGHSPLH
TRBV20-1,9,SVGSNYGYT
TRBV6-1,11,ASSGGLYNEQF
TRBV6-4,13,ASAGTSGSTDTQY
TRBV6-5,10,ASSYSEYEQY
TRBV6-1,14,ASSVTSGSTQETQY
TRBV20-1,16,SARVDGEPGTGGYEQY
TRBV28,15,ASSTGTGGINTGELF
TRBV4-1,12,ASSQEGRSYEQY
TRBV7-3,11,ASSPAGPGELF
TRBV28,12,ASSFVVDRGEAF
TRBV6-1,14,ASSGGLAGSTDTQY
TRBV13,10,ASSLGGGELF
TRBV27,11,ASSMGMGDTQY
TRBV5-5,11,ASSLISTNEQF
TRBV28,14,ASNKQGAQWKETQY
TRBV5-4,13,ASSPRQLVTGELF
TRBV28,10,ASSFRTPEAF
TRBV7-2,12,ASSYAGLDWEQY
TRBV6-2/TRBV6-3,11,ASSYLRNTEAF
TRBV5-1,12,ASSQAGRVDTQY
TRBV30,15,AWTPNPRDRGGDTQY
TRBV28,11,ASSQAGRETQY
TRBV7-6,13,ASSLGRGLTGELF
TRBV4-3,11,ASSETRNYGYT
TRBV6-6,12,ASSYRGLGYGYT
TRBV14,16,ASSPNRGRVPQTGELF
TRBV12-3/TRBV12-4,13,ASSFVQGGAKGYT
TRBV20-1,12,SAKGSGRAFEQF
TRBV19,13,ASSIGEHSGNTIY
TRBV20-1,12,SAGKAGEDNEQF
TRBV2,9,ASRRQLGYT
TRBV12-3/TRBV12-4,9,ASLGAGELF
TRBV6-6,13,ASSYTDGGSYEQY
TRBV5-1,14,ASSGGGAGGQETQY
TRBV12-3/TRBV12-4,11,ASSGHLNQPQH
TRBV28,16,ASSFPAAGRTQNSPLH
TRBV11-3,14,ASSFSLAGGPYEQY
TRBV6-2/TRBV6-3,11,ASSPRDTGELF
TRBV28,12,ASSFTGGNYGYT
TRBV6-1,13,ASSRSSQGNYGYT
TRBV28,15,ASSPGGTSSYNSPLH
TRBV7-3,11,ASSNTKNTEAF
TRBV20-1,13,SAIPQGAKYNEQF
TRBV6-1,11,ASESGLMNEQY